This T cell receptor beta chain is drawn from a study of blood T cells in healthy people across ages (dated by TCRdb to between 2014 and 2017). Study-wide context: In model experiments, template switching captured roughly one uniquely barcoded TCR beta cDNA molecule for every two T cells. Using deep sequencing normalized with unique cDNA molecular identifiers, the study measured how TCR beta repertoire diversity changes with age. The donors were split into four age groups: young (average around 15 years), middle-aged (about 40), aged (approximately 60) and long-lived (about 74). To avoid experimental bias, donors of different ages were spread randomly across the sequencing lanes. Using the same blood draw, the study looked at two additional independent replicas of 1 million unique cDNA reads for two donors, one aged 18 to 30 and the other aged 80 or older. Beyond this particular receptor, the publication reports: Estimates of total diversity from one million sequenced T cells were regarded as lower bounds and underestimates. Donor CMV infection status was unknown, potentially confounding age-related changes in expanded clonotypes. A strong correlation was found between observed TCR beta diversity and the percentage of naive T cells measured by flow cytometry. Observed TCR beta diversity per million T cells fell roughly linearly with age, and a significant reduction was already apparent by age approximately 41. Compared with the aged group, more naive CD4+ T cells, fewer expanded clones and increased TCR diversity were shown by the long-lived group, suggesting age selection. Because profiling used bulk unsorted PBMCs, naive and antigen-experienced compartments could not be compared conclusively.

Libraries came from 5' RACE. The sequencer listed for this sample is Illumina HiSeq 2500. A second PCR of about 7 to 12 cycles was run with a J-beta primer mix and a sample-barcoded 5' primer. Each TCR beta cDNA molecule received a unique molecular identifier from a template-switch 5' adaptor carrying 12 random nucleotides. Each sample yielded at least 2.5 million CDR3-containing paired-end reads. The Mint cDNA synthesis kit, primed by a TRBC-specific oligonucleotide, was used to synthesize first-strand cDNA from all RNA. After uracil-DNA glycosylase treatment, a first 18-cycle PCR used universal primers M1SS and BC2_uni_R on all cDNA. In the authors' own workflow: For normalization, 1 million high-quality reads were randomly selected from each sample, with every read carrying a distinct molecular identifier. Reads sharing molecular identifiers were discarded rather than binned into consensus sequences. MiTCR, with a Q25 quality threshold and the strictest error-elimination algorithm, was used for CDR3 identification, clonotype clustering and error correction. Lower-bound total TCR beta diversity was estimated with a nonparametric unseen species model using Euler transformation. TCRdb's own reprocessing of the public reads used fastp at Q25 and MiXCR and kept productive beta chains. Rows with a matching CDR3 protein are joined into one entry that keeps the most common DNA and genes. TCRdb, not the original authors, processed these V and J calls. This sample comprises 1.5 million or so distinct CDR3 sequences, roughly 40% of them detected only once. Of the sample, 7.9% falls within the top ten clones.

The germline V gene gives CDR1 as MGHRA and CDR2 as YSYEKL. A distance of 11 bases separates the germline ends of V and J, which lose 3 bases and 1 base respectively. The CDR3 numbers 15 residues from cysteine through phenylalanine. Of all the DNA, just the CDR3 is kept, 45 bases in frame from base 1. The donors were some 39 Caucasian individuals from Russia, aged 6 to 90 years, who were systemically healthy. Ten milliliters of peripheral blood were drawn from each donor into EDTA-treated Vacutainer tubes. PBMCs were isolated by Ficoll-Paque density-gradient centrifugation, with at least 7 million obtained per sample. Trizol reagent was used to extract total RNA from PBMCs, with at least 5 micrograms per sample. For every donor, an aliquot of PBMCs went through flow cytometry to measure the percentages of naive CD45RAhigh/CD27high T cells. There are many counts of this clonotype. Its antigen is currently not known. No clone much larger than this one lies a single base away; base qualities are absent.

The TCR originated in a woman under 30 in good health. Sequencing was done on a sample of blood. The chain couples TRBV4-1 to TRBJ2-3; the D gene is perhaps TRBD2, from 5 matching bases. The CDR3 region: CASSHHGLGTDTQYF. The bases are TGCGCCAGCAGCCACCACGGACTGGGCACAGATACGCAGTATTTT.